This T cell receptor (beta chain) was captured by sequencing in a study of shared clonotypes between healthy human individuals. Method: immunoSEQ multiplex PCR; TCRdb's copy keeps in-frame clones and lacks some. The data contain roughly 170,000 clones, approximately 61% of them singletons. The CDR3 runs 16 residues. V was pared by 1 base and J by 0 bases, with 8 bases between. Germline V gives CDR1 SGHDT, CDR2 YYEEEE. This TCR was recovered from a man between 25 and 39 years old in good health. This chain links TRBV5-6 with TRBJ2-6, with D unclear. The sequencing sample was made of memory CD4+ T cells sorted from blood. The subset is: CD45RA-negative fraction. The CDR3 reads CASSLFQSSGANVLTF. The CDR3 DNA reads TGTGCCAGCAGCTTGTTCCAGAGCTCTGGGGCCAACGTCCTGACTTTC.